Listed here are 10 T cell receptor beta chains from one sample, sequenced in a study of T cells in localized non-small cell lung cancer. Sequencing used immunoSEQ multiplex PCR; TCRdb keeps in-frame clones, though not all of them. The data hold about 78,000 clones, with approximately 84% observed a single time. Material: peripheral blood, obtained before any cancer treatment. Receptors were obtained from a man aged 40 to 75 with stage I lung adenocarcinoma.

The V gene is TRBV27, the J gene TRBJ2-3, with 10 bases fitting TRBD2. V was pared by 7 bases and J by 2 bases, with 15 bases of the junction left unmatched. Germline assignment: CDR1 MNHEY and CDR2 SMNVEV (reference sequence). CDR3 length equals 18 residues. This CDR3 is CASTPISGRARITDTQYF. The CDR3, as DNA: TGTGCCAGCACCCCAATAAGCGGGAGGGCCCGAATCACAGATACGCAGTATTTT.

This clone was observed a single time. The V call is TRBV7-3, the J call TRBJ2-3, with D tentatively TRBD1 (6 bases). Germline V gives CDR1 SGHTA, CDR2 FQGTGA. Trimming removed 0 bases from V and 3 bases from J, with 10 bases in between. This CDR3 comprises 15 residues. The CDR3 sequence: CASSLTGTRTDTQYF. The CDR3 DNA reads TGTGCCAGCAGCTTAACAGGGACAAGAACAGATACGCAGTATTTT.

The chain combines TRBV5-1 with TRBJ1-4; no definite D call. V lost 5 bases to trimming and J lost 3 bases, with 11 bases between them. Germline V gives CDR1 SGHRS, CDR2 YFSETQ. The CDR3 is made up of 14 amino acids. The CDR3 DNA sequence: TGCGCCAGCAGGGAGCAGGAAGCTAATGAAAAACTGTTTTTT. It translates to CASREQEANEKLFF.

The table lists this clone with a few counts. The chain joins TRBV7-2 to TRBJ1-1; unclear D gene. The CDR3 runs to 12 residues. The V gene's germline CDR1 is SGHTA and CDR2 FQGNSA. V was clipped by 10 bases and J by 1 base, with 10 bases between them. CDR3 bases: TGTGCCACGGGCGACCGGAACACTGAAGCTTTCTTT. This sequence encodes CATGDRNTEAFF.

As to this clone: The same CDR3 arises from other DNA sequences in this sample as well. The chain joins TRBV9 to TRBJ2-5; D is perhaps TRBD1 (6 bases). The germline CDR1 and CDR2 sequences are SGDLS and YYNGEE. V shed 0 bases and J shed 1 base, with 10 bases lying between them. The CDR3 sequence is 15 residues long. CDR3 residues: CASSVGQGIQETQYF. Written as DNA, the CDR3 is TGTGCCAGCAGCGTAGGGCAGGGGATCCAAGAGACCCAGTACTTC.

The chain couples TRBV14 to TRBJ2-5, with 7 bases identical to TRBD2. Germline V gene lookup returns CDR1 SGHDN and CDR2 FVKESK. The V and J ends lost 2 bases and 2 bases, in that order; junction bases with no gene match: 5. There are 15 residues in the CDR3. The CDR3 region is CASSQSSGIQETQYF. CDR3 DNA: TGTGCCAGCAGCCAATCGAGCGGGATTCAAGAGACCCAGTACTTC.

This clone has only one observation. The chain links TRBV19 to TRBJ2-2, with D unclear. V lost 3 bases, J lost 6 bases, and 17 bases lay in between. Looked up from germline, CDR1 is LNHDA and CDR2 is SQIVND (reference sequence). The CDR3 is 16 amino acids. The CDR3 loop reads CASSIGRQRQAGELFF. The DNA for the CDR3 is TGTGCCAGTAGTATCGGGCGTCAACGGCAGGCCGGGGAGCTGTTTTTT.

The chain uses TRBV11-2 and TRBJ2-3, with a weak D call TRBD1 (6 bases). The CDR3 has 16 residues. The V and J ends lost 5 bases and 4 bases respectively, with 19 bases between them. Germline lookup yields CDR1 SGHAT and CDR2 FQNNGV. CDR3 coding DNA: TGTGCCAGCAGCCCCCTGGATAGAAAGGGGGCAGATACGCAGTATTTT. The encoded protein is CASSPLDRKGADTQYF. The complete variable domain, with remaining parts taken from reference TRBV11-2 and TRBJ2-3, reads EAGVAQSPRYKIIEKRQSVAFWCNPISGHATLYWYQQILGQGPKLLIQFQNNGVVDDSQLPKDRFSAERLKGVDSTLKIQPAKLEDSAVYLCASSPLDRKGADTQYFGPGTRLTVL.

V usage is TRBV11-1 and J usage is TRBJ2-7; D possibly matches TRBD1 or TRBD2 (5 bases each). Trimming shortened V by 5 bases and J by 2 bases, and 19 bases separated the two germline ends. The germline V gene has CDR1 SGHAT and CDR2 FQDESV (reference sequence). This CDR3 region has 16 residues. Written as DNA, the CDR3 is TGTGCCAGCAGCCCAACAGGACTGATTTTTACCTACGAGCAGTACTTC. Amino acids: CASSPTGLIFTYEQYF.

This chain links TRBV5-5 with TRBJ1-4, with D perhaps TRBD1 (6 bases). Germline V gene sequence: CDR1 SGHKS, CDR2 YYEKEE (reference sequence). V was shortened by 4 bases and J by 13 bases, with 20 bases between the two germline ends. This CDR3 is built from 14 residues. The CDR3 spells CASSQWTARSRLFF. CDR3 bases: TGTGCCAGCAGCCAGTGGACAGCGAGGAGCAGACTGTTTTTT.